These 10 T cell receptor beta chains came from one sample sequenced in a study of CD8 T cells in ankylosing spondylitis. Findings and caveats of the study: A TCR beta motif made of 7 to 9 highly homologous variants seemed typical of ankylosing spondylitis blood.

One entry per CDR3 protein results from TCRdb running MiXCR on the 5' RACE reads. The data hold under 950,000 distinct CDR3 sequences, with under 20% observed a single time. Their antigen targets remain unknown. Sequencing was done on a sample of blood, either unsorted or a sorted T cell fraction (not recorded which). The origin of the receptors is a male donor with ankylosing spondylitis.

CDR3 DNA sequence: TGTGCCAGCAGCGAGGGGGAACCCTCCTACGAGCAGTACTTC. Its translation: CASSEGEPSYEQYF. V gene TRBV6-1 combines with J gene TRBJ2-7; D possibly corresponds to TRBD1 (6 bases). The CDR3 is 14 amino acids. Germline V gene sequence: CDR1 MNHNS, CDR2 SASEGT. Between the trimmed V and J ends, which lost 6 bases and 0 bases, there was a span of 12 bases.

J is TRBJ1-1 and V is TRBV7-8, with D perhaps matching TRBD1 (6 bases). V dropped 1 base and J dropped 3 bases, with 12 bases sitting between them. CDR3 length equals 15 residues. Germline CDR1 is SGHVS and CDR2 is FQNEAQ. As DNA, the CDR3 is TGTGCCAGCAGCTTAGTGGGCAGGGGTTACACTGAAGCTTTCTTT. This translates into CASSLVGRGYTEAFF. The full variable domain, in which reference TRBV7-8 and TRBJ1-1 provide the parts outside the CDR3, is GAGVSQSPRYKVAKRGQDVALRCDPISGHVSLFWYQQALGQGPEFLTYFQNEAQLDKSGLPSDRFFAERPEGSVSTLKIQRTQQEDSAVYLCASSLVGRGYTEAFFGQGTRLTVV.

There are a few counts of this clonotype. The chain employs TRBV28 and TRBJ1-6, with D tentatively TRBD1 (5 bases). Germline V lookup: CDR1 MDHEN, CDR2 SYDVKM. V dropped 3 bases and J dropped 11 bases, with 17 bases sitting between them. The CDR3 is 15 amino acids. Here the CDR3 reads CASSFFGSGPPPLHF. CDR3 bases: TGTGCCAGCAGTTTTTTCGGTTCAGGGCCCCCACCCCTCCACTTT.

The chain uses TRBV6-1 and TRBJ2-7, with D possibly matching TRBD2 (6 bases). V lost 6 bases, J lost 0 bases, and 18 bases lay in between. The length of the CDR3 is 16 residues. CDR1 MNHNS and CDR2 SASEGT come from the germline V gene. The CDR3 here is CASSLSGLTFSYEQYF. The CDR3 coding sequence is TGTGCCAGCAGCCTTAGCGGCCTCACCTTCTCCTACGAGCAGTACTTC.

This clonotype showed up just a few times. This sequence joins TRBV7-9 and TRBJ2-7; no clear D. CDR3 length: 13 amino acids. V lost 5 bases to trimming and J lost 3 bases, with 11 bases between them. CDR1 is SEHNR and CDR2 is FQNEAQ in the germline V gene (reference sequence). The CDR3 is CASSPGQRYEQYF. The CDR3 DNA sequence: TGTGCCAGCAGCCCCGGGCAGCGCTACGAGCAGTACTTC.

This clonotype was seen a few times. The chain carries TRBV27 and TRBJ2-7, with D possibly matching TRBD1 (5 bases). The germline V and J ends were trimmed by 6 bases and 7 bases, with 13 bases remaining between them. The CDR3 contains 12 residues. The germline CDR1 and CDR2 sequences are MNHEY and SMNVEV (reference sequence). The DNA for the CDR3 is TGTGCCAGCAGCGCCCCCAAGGGGGAGCAGTACTTC. This sequence encodes CASSAPKGEQYF.

This clonotype was detected only a few times. V gene TRBV27 combines with J gene TRBJ2-5; D not certain. The V and J ends lost 5 bases and 5 bases respectively, with 15 bases between them. The germline gives CDR1 MNHEY, CDR2 SMNVEV (reference sequence). The length of the CDR3 is 14 residues. CDR3 nucleotides: TGTGCCAGCAGTCCCGCCGGCAGCAGGGAGACCCAGTACTTC. Protein sequence: CASSPAGSRETQYF.

The CDR3 coding sequence is TGTGCCAACCAAGACAGGGGAGAAGCAGATACGCAGTATTTT. Its protein is CANQDRGEADTQYF. The chain carries TRBV2 and TRBJ2-3; 8 bases are a match to TRBD1. The V segment lost 10 bases and the J segment 4 bases; nucleotides outside the gene matches: 10. This CDR3 contains 14 residues. Germline values: CDR1 SNHLY, CDR2 FYNNEI.

The sample holds a few counts of this clonotype. The rearrangement uses TRBV5-1 and TRBJ2-7; TRBD1 aligns across 11 bases. CDR1 SGHRS and CDR2 YFSETQ come from the germline V gene. The CDR3 consists of 13 residues. V trimming: 6 bases; J trimming: 4 bases; junction bases outside the gene matches: 3. CDR3 residues: CASTGTGGYEQYF. In DNA, the CDR3 is TGCGCCAGCACCGGGACAGGGGGTTACGAGCAGTACTTC.

This clonotype was counted many times. V gene TRBV5-1 combines with J gene TRBJ2-5; 12 bases match TRBD2. The J segment lost 3 bases and the V segment lost 0 bases, leaving 0 bases of the junction unmatched. The length of the CDR3 is 15 residues. Looked up from germline, CDR1 is SGHRS and CDR2 is YFSETQ. CDR3 nucleotide sequence: TGCGCCAGCAGCTTGGGGACTAGCGGGAAAGAGACCCAGTACTTC. Protein sequence: CASSLGTSGKETQYF.